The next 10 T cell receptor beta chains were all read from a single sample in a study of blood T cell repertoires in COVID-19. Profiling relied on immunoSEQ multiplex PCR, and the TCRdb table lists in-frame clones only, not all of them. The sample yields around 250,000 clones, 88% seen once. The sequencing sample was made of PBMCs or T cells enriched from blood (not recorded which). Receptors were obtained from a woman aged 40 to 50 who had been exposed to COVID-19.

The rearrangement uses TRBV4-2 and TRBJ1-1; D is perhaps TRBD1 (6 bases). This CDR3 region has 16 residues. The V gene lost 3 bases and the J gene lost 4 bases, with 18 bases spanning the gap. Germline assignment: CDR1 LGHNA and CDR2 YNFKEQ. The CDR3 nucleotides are TGTGCCAGCAGCCAGGCGGACAGCCGGGACGTCACTGAAGCTTTCTTT. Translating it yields CASSQADSRDVTEAFF.

The CDR3 reads CATSDLRQTSGRGSYNEQFF. The CDR3 DNA is TGTGCCACCAGTGATTTGCGACAGACTAGCGGACGAGGGTCCTACAATGAGCAGTTCTTC. This chain connects TRBV24-1 to TRBJ2-1; 9 bases align to TRBD2. Germline-derived CDR1 and CDR2 are KGHDR and SFDVKD. V shed 0 bases, J shed 1 base, and the junction held 12 bases outside the gene matches. CDR3 size: 20 residues.

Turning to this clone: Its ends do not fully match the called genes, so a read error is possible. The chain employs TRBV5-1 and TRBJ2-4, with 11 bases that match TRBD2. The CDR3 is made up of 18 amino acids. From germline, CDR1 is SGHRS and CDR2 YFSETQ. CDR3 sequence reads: CASSPQTSGIGAKNIQYF. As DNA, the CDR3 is TGTGCCAGCAGCCCACAGACTAGCGGGATCGGAGCCAAAAACATTCAGTACTTC.

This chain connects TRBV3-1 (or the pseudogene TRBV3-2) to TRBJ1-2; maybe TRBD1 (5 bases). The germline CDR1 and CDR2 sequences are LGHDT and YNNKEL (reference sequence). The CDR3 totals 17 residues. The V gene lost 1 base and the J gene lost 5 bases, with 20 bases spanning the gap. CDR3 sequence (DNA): TGTGCCAGCAGCCAAGGAGGAGGGATCCCGGGGGAGTATGGCTACACCTTC. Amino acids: CASSQGGGIPGEYGYTF.

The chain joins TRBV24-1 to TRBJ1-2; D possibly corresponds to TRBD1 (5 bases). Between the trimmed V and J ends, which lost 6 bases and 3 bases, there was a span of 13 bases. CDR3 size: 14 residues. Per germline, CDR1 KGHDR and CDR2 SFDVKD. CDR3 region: CATSQGLGYYGYTF. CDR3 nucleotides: TGTGCCACCAGTCAGGGCCTCGGGTACTATGGCTACACCTTC.

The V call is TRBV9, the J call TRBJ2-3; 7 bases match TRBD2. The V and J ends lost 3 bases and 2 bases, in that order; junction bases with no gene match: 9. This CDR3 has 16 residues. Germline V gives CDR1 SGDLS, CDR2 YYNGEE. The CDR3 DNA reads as TGTGCCAGCAGCGCCGGCCGGGACTACCTCACAGATACGCAGTATTTT. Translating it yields CASSAGRDYLTDTQYF.

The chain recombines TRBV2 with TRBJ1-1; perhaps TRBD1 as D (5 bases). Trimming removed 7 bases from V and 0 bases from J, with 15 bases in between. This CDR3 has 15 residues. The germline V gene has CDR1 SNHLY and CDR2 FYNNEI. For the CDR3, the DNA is TGTGCCAGCACCCGGATGGGGCAAGTGAACACTGAAGCTTTCTTT. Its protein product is CASTRMGQVNTEAFF.

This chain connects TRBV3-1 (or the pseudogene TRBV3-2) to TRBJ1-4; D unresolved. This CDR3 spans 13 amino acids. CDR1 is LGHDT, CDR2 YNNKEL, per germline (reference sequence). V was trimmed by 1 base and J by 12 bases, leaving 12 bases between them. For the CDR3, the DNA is TGTGCCAGCAGCCAAGTTCCCGAGGAGGAACTGTTTTTT. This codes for CASSQVPEEELFF.

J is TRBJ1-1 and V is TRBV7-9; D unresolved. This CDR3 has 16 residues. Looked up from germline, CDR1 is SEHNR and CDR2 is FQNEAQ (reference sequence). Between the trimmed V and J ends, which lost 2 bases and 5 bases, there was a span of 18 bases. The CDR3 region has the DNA TGTGCCAGCAGCTTACAAGGTCCGGCCCCGGAGACTGAAGCTTTCTTT. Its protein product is CASSLQGPAPETEAFF.

CDR3 in amino acids: CASSRTDNTEAFF. The DNA for the CDR3 is TGTGCCAGCAGCCGGACAGATAACACTGAAGCTTTCTTT. This chain joins TRBV6-4 and TRBJ1-1, with a weak D call TRBD1 (6 bases). Trimming cost V 6 bases and J 2 bases, with 10 bases left between them. In germline, CDR1 is MRHNA, CDR2 SNTAGT. This CDR3 comprises 13 residues.